This T cell receptor beta chain was sequenced during a study of cytomegalovirus exposure and HLA in healthy donors. Turning to the study itself: Caucasian-associated ancestry cluster membership applied to just over 80% of about 370 genotyped donors.

The primer mix had 60 Vbeta and 13 Jbeta primers. Produced via immunoSEQ multiplex PCR; TCRdb's table is partial and in-frame only. Among around 92,000 clones listed, about 85% were seen once. Everyone who donated was a healthy bone marrow donor. After removal of 6 bases from V and 3 bases from J, the junction contained 6 bases not matched to a gene. The germline V gene encodes CDR1 SQVTM and CDR2 ANQGSEA. This CDR3 contains 14 residues. Sequenced material: PBMCs. The sequence came from a female donor in good health and CMV-seropositive. This sequence joins TRBV29-1 and TRBJ2-3, with 10 nucleotides matching TRBD2. CDR3 residues: CSVQSGGATDTQYF. The CDR3 bases are TGCAGCGTCCAAAGCGGGGGGGCAACAGATACGCAGTATTTT.